Presented here are 17 T cell receptor beta chains from one specimen sequenced in a study of CD8+ T cells in alopecia areata (dated by TCRdb to the late 2010s). The library was produced with the immunoSEQ multiplex PCR assay. To provide template for TCR sequencing, every sample had RNA extracted and reverse transcribed into cDNA. Held by TCRdb, this immuneACCESS table contains in-frame sequences only and omits some clones. Under half of the omission traces to an unresolved V gene where checked; the cause of the rest is unknown. For this sample, around 300,000 clones are listed, none of them singletons. The ten biggest clones cover roughly 1.2% of the sample. Cells from pooled mouse cutaneous lymph nodes were stained for CD4, CD8alpha, NKG2D, NKG2ACE and other markers and then sorted on a BD Influx. Sample: CD4+ T cells sorted from a lymph node. The receptors were gathered from a C3H/HeJ mouse with alopecia areata. This line of mice carries MHC haplotype H2-k.

A word on this clone: Gene and germline names: mouse. Read sequence stops 4 residues before the CDR3 end, and the germline J gene provides the missing end. The chain recombines TRBV17 with TRBJ2-3, with D possibly TRBD2 on 6 matching bases. CDR1 is MNHDT and CDR2 is YYDKIL in the germline V gene. The CDR3 contains 18 residues. V lost 8 bases and J 0 bases, leaving 24 bases between the germline ends. CDR3 bases read: TGTGCTAGCCGCGGGACTATGTCTCTTACACATAGTGCAGAA. This codes for CASRGTMSLTHSAE. The whole CDR3 is CASRGTMSLTHSAETLYF.

A word on this clone: The listed genes are named as in mouse. The read ends 4 residues shy of where the CDR3 ends; the end is completed using the germline J gene. The V and J genes are TRBV1 and TRBJ2-3; 8 bases are a match to TRBD2. This CDR3 has 15 amino acids. Germline loops: CDR1 NSQYPW, CDR2 LRSPGD (reference sequence). The trim removed 5 bases at V and 0 bases at J, leaving 4 bases unmatched. CDR3 amino acids: CTCSPGGMSAETLYF. CDR3 DNA, as far as it was read: TGCACCTGCAGTCCTGGGGGGATGAGTGCAGAA.

This clone was counted between two and nine times. The germline and genes are mouse ones. The sample contains more than one DNA sequence encoding this CDR3. CDR3 bases read: TGTGCTAGCAGTAGAGAGGGGACTGGGGGGTATGCT. Encoded protein: CASSREGTGGYA. The complete CDR3 protein is CASSREGTGGYAEQFF. The chain recombines TRBV17 with TRBJ2-1, with TRBD2 identical over 12 bases. The CDR3 end is not reached by the read, which stops 4 residues before it; the germline J gene fills it in. CDR3 length: 16 residues. Germline V lookup: CDR1 MNHDT, CDR2 YYDKIL. V gave up 0 bases and J gave up 4 bases; unmatched junction bases: 1.

Comments on this clone: Gene names denote mouse genes. The CDR3 sequence: CTCSAGGGVDEQYF. CDR3 DNA, as far as it was read: TGCACCTGCAGTGCAGGGGGGGGCGTGGAT. The V gene is TRBV1, the J gene TRBJ2-7; 8 nucleotides line up with TRBD2. The read halts 4 residues ahead of the CDR3 end, with the missing end drawn from the germline J gene. The CDR3 runs 14 residues. Per the germline V gene, CDR1 is NSQYPW and CDR2 is LRSPGD (reference sequence).

A word on this clone: The listed genes are named as in mouse. The read terminates 4 residues ahead of where the CDR3 ends, so the germline J gene completes it. The chain couples TRBV19 to TRBJ2-7; TRBD2 matches at 7 bases. Trimming took 2 bases from V and 3 from J; bases not matched to a gene: 2. This CDR3 is built from 13 residues. Germline V CDR1 and CDR2: FNHDT, SITEND (reference sequence). CDR3 amino acids: CASSMRGGYEQYF. The DNA read from the CDR3 is TGTGCCAGCAGTATGCGGGGGGGCTAT.

This clone was recorded a few times. Here the gene names and germline are mouse. Read coverage stops 4 residues before the CDR3 terminus; the germline J gene supplies the remainder. The chain is built from TRBV13-2 and TRBJ2-2; no clear D. Trimming removed 2 bases from V and 0 bases from J, with 8 bases in between. The germline V gene has CDR1 NNHNN and CDR2 SYGAGS (reference sequence). The CDR3 consists of 15 residues. CDR3 bases read: TGTGCCAGCGGTGAGGCAGGAGCAAACACCGGG. This codes for CASGEAGANTG. The CDR3, in full, reads CASGEAGANTGQLYF.

Only a few counts were recorded for this clone. The germline and genes are mouse ones. The CDR3 end is not reached by the read, which stops 4 residues before it; the germline J gene fills it in. J is TRBJ1-2 and V is TRBV13-2, with D uncertain. Germline V gives CDR1 NNHNN, CDR2 SYGAGS (reference sequence). This CDR3 has 13 amino acids. Trimming left V 3 bases short and J 2 bases short, with 8 bases between. The CDR3 protein is CASGARPNSDYTF. The sequenced CDR3 bases are TGTGCCAGCGGTGCCAGGCCCAACTCC.

This clone was counted between two and nine times. These gene names are mouse names. The read terminates 4 residues ahead of where the CDR3 ends, so the germline J gene completes it. This sequence joins TRBV13-2 and TRBJ2-5, with TRBD1 matching 8 bases. CDR3 length: 13 amino acids. In germline, CDR1 is NNHNN, CDR2 SYGAGS (reference sequence). CDR3 sequence: CASVQGAEDTQYF. The CDR3 bases that were read are TGTGCCAGCGTTCAGGGGGCAGAGGAC.

This clone was observed a handful of times. Gene names are mouse gene names. The CDR3 end lies 4 residues beyond the end of the read and is filled in from the germline J gene. The chain links TRBV31 to TRBJ2-7; TRBD2 agrees at 9 bases. Germline assignment: CDR1 GKSSPN and CDR2 SITVG. The CDR3 has 14 amino acids. After removal of 0 bases from V and 3 bases from J, the junction contained 3 bases not matched to a gene. The CDR3 region is CAWSLRDWVYEQYF. CDR3 bases read: TGTGCCTGGAGTCTCCGGGACTGGGTCTAT.

On this clone itself: The gene names given are mouse names. The CDR3 sequence is CASSPTGGSYEQYF. The CDR3 bases that were read are TGTGCCAGCAGTCCGACTGGGGGGTCCTAT. The rearrangement links TRBV13-1 to TRBJ2-7; 10 positions match TRBD2. Sequencing ends 4 residues short of the CDR3 end; the germline J gene provides the rest. J gave up 1 base and V 4 bases, and 2 bases lay outside the gene matches. Germline loops: CDR1 NSHNY, CDR2 SYGAGN. CDR3 length: 14 amino acids.

This clone turned up a few times. The gene names given are mouse names. The read stops 4 residues short of the end of the CDR3; the missing end is completed from the germline J gene. This sample also contains other DNA sequences that code for the same CDR3. The chain carries TRBV13-2 and TRBJ2-7; 9 bases agree with TRBD1. The CDR3 runs 13 residues. The germline V gene has CDR1 NNHNN and CDR2 SYGAGS (reference sequence). The CDR3 reads CASGGDRVYEQYF. The part of the CDR3 DNA that was read is TGTGCCAGCGGTGGGGACAGGGTATAT.

This clone has a handful of counts. All gene names here are mouse names. The sequenced fragment ends 4 residues before the CDR3 boundary, so the rest is inferred from the germline J gene. This chain uses TRBV1 with TRBJ2-7; 9 bases match TRBD2. Germline V CDR1 and CDR2: NSQYPW, LRSPGD (reference sequence). Losses at the gene ends were 0 bases for V and 2 bases for J; bases not matched to a gene: 2. This CDR3 has 15 residues. The sequenced CDR3 bases are TGCACCTGCAGTGCAGAGTCTGGGGGGGCCTAT. This encodes CTCSAESGGAY. The complete CDR3 sequence is CTCSAESGGAYEQYF.

Remarks on this clone: Mouse gene names and germline throughout. The read ends 4 residues shy of where the CDR3 ends; the end is completed using the germline J gene. The chain is built from TRBV19 and TRBJ1-2, with D possibly matching TRBD1 (6 bases). The ends were cut back, 7 bases at V and 1 base at J, with 11 bases in the middle. This CDR3 is built from 13 residues. Germline loops: CDR1 FNHDT, CDR2 SITEND (reference sequence). The CDR3 bases that were read are TGTGCCAGCTCCGGGACAAAAAACTCC. It is translated as CASSGTKNS. The entire CDR3 is CASSGTKNSDYTF.

With respect to this clone: Mouse gene names apply. The read gets to within 4 residues of the CDR3 end, and the germline J gene fills in the rest. The chain employs TRBV5 and TRBJ2-2; TRBD1 matches at 7 bases. V was clipped by 3 bases and J by 5 bases; unmatched bases: 3. Germline lookup yields CDR1 LGHNA and CDR2 YNLKQL (reference sequence). The CDR3 has 14 amino acids. The covered CDR3 bases are TGTGCCAGCAGCCAGACAGGGATGACCGGG. Protein product: CASSQTGMTG. The entire CDR3 sequence reads CASSQTGMTGQLYF.

This clone was counted many times. Genes here carry mouse names. The CDR3 end lies 4 residues beyond the end of the read and is filled in from the germline J gene. Within the sample, other DNA sequences also encode this same CDR3. This rearrangement joins TRBV19 to TRBJ2-7; the D gene is possibly TRBD2 (6 bases). The V end was cut by 2 bases, the J end by 0 bases, with 9 bases between. The CDR3 spans 14 residues. Germline loops: CDR1 FNHDT, CDR2 SITEND (reference sequence). Here the CDR3 reads CASSILGSSYEQYF. The sequenced part of the CDR3 DNA is TGTGCCAGCAGTATTCTGGGGAGCTCCTAT.

Remarks on this clone: Gene and germline names: mouse. The read finishes 4 residues shy of the CDR3 end, and the germline J gene is used to complete it. The sample carries other DNA sequences with the same CDR3. This chain uses TRBV1 with TRBJ1-2; D is uncertain. CDR1 and CDR2 from the germline V gene are NSQYPW and LRSPGD (reference sequence). Trimming left V 2 bases short and J 3 bases short, with 4 bases between. This CDR3 is 12 amino acids long. CDR3 DNA (partial): TGCACCTGCAGTGCAAGGGACTCC. Translation gives CTCSARDS. The whole CDR3 protein reads CTCSARDSDYTF.

On this clone: Any gene name here is a mouse gene name. The observed sequence ends 4 residues before the CDR3 terminus, with the missing tail filled in from the germline J gene. The V and J genes are TRBV13-2 and TRBJ1-1; unclear D gene. V lost 2 bases to trimming and J lost 0 bases, with 8 bases between them. CDR1 is NNHNN and CDR2 is SYGAGS in the germline V gene (reference sequence). CDR3 length equals 14 residues. The CDR3 sequence: CASGERVANTEVFF. CDR3 DNA, as far as it was read: TGTGCCAGCGGTGAGAGGGTGGCAAACACA.